Below are 2 T cell receptor beta chains sequenced from a single sample in a study of T cell responses to AZD1222 COVID-19 vaccine. Only in-frame clones appear in the TCRdb table, and some are missing; sequencing was by immunoSEQ multiplex PCR. The repertoire holds more than 150,000 clones, with more than 85% as singletons. This specimen was peripheral blood, taken after recovery from COVID-19. The receptors derive from an adult who had recovered from COVID-19.

This chain joins TRBV5-4 and TRBJ1-2; possibly TRBD1 for D (5 bases). V was clipped by 4 bases and J by 1 base, with 8 bases between them. Germline V CDR1 and CDR2: SGHNT, YYREEE (reference sequence). The CDR3 sequence is 13 residues long. The CDR3 DNA reads as TGTGCCAGCAGCCGGGACGATAACTATGGCTACACCTTC. Amino acids: CASSRDDNYGYTF.

This sequence joins TRBV4-2 and TRBJ1-2; TRBD1 might be the D (6 bases). CDR3 length: 16 amino acids. Trimming stripped 3 bases from V and 1 base from J, with 15 bases between. In germline, CDR1 is LGHNA, CDR2 YNFKEQ. CDR3 protein: CASSQGGAGDNYGYTF. For the CDR3, the DNA is TGTGCCAGCAGCCAGGGGGGGGCAGGAGATAACTATGGCTACACCTTC.